These T cell receptor beta chains were read from a single sample in a study of blood T cell repertoires in COVID-19. Assay used: immunoSEQ multiplex PCR; TCRdb lists only in-frame clones, some missing. The sample shows more than 200,000 clones, roughly three quarters of them seen only once. The sequenced sample consisted of peripheral blood. The source of these receptors is a woman in her forties with active or convalescent COVID-19. Each CDR3 is given with its conserved first and last residue. D genes are given only for firm matches. Rows give clone size only sometimes, using once, few, many, or a class for an expanded clone.

cdr3_aa | cdr3_nt | d_call | j_call | v_call | clone_size
CASKAGTGYGYTF | TGTGCCAGTAAAGCCGGGACAGGGTATGGCTACACCTTC | TRBD1 | TRBJ1-2 | TRBV19 | NA
CASSESLANVLTF | TGTGCCAGCAGCGAGTCTTTGGCCAACGTCCTGACTTTC | NA | TRBJ2-6 | TRBV27 | NA
CASSLVRAGGYTF | TGTGCCAGCAGTTTAGTAAGGGCGGGGGGCTACACCTTC | NA | TRBJ1-2 | TRBV27 | NA
CASSLGQTLQETQYF | TGTGCCAGCAGCTTGGGACAGACCCTTCAAGAGACCCAGTACTTC | TRBD1 | TRBJ2-5 | TRBV7-6 | NA
CASSQGEVGIEAFF | TGCGCCAGCAGCCAAGGGGAGGTCGGAATTGAAGCTTTCTTT | NA | TRBJ1-1 | TRBV4-1 | few
CASSYSIAGRGYGYTF | TGTGCCAGCAGTTACTCGATAGCAGGGCGCGGCTATGGCTACACCTTC | NA | TRBJ1-2 | TRBV6-5 | NA
CASRPGTGGDQPQHF | TGTGCCAGCAGACCAGGGACAGGGGGCGATCAGCCCCAGCATTTT | TRBD1 | TRBJ1-5 | TRBV27 | NA
CASSSRGSGNTIYF | TGTGCCAGCAGTTCCAGGGGGTCTGGAAACACCATATATTTT | TRBD1 | TRBJ1-3 | TRBV5-6 | NA
CASSYERQFNEKLFF | TGTGCCAGCAGTTACGAGAGACAGTTTAATGAAAAACTGTTTTTT | NA | TRBJ1-4 | TRBV6-6 | NA
CASSPDSGLGGQPQHF | TGTGCCAGCAGCCCGGATTCGGGCCTTGGAGGTCAGCCCCAGCATTTT | NA | TRBJ1-5 | TRBV25-1 | NA
CASSLELAILGELFF | TGTGCCAGCAGCTTGGAACTAGCGATTTTAGGGGAGCTGTTTTTT | TRBD2 | TRBJ2-2 | TRBV5-5 | NA
CASSELGLGYNEQFF | TGTGCCAGCAGTGAATTGGGACTAGGATACAATGAGCAGTTCTTC | TRBD2 | TRBJ2-1 | TRBV2 | NA
CASSDSTATNEKLFF | TGTGCCAGCAGTGATTCGACAGCAACTAATGAAAAACTGTTTTTT | NA | TRBJ1-4 | TRBV6-1 | few
CASIREPAGTGELFF | TGTGCCAGTATCCGGGAGCCCGCAGGCACCGGGGAGCTGTTTTTT | NA | TRBJ2-2 | TRBV19 | NA
CASSESAGDGYTF | TGCGCCAGCAGTGAGTCGGCGGGAGATGGCTACACCTTC | NA | TRBJ1-2 | TRBV10-1 | NA
CASSYTSGQVADTQYF | TGTGCCAGCAGCTACACCTCCGGCCAGGTGGCAGATACGCAGTATTTT | NA | TRBJ2-3 | TRBV7-3 | NA
CASRVQGPQRELFF | TGTGCCAGTAGAGTACAGGGGCCTCAGCGGGAGCTGTTTTTT | TRBD1 | TRBJ2-2 | TRBV19 | NA
CASSLFVGLNYGYTF | TGTGCCAGCAGTTTATTTGTGGGACTCAACTATGGCTACACCTTC | NA | TRBJ1-2 | TRBV28 | few
CASSTGVGAGTEAFF | TGTGCCAGTAGTACGGGCGTGGGCGCGGGCACTGAAGCTTTCTTT | NA | TRBJ1-1 | TRBV19 | NA
CASQITGESPLHF | TGTGCCAGCCAAATAACTGGAGAATCACCCCTCCACTTT | NA | TRBJ1-6 | TRBV27 | NA
CASSDRVGANVLTF | TGTGCCAGTAGTGACAGGGTTGGGGCCAACGTCCTGACTTTC | TRBD1 | TRBJ2-6 | TRBV19 | NA
CASSVDEADYGYTF | TGTGCCAGCAGCGTAGATGAGGCGGACTATGGCTACACCTTC | NA | TRBJ1-2 | TRBV9 | NA
CASSRGQSADTQYF | TGTGCCAGCAGCCGGGGACAGTCAGCAGATACGCAGTATTTT | TRBD1 | TRBJ2-3 | TRBV11-3 | few
CASSVAERQQGEAFF | TGTGCCAGCAGCGTAGCGGAGAGGCAGCAGGGGGAAGCTTTCTTT | NA | TRBJ1-1 | TRBV9 | many
CASSYAGGGVDTQYF | TGTGCCAGCAGTTACGCGGGGGGAGGCGTAGATACGCAGTATTTT | TRBD2 | TRBJ2-3 | TRBV6-5 | NA
CASSPSSGGSYNEQFF | TGTGCCAGCAGTCCCTCTAGCGGGGGATCCTACAATGAGCAGTTCTTC | TRBD2 | TRBJ2-1 | TRBV27 | NA
CASSSTGPRGNTIYF | TGTGCCAGCAGCTCTACAGGGCCGCGCGGAAACACCATATATTTT | NA | TRBJ1-3 | TRBV7-6 | NA
CASSQGTGSNTGELFF | TGTGCCAGCAGCCAGGGGACAGGCTCGAACACCGGGGAGCTGTTTTTT | TRBD1 | TRBJ2-2 | TRBV3-1/TRBV3-2 | few
CASSFKLRTGVHQPQHF | TGTGCCAGCAGTTTTAAGCTGAGGACAGGGGTGCATCAGCCCCAGCATTTT | TRBD1 | TRBJ1-5 | TRBV27 | NA
CASSSGGPVTDTQYF | TGTGCCAGCAGTTCCGGGGGGCCCGTCACAGATACGCAGTATTTT | NA | TRBJ2-3 | TRBV6-5 | NA
CSVASGTSGEF | NA | NA | TRBJ1-2 | TRBV29-1 | once
CASSPPGQLAKNIQYF | TGTGCCAGCTCACCTCCGGGACAGTTAGCCAAAAACATTCAGTACTTC | TRBD1 | TRBJ2-4 | TRBV18 | NA
CASVDRGPVSGANVLTF | TGTGCCAGCGTCGACAGGGGGCCGGTCTCTGGGGCCAACGTCCTGACTTTC | TRBD1 | TRBJ2-6 | TRBV27 | once
CASSSPGQGYEQYF | TGTGCCAGCAGTTCGCCAGGACAGGGCTACGAGCAGTACTTC | TRBD1 | TRBJ2-7 | TRBV6-5 | NA
CASSLRITGFQETQYF | TGTGCCAGCAGTTTACGAATTACAGGGTTCCAAGAGACCCAGTACTTC | NA | TRBJ2-5 | TRBV27 | NA
CASSLGQNTDTQYF | TGCGCCAGCAGCTTGGGACAGAACACAGATACGCAGTATTTT | NA | TRBJ2-3 | TRBV5-1 | NA
CASSNGGRWQPQHF | TGTGCCAGTAGTAACGGGGGGCGATGGCAGCCCCAGCATTTT | NA | TRBJ1-5 | TRBV19 | once
CAIRTGQGEQYF | TGTGCCATCAGGACGGGACAGGGAGAGCAGTACTTC | TRBD1 | TRBJ2-7 | TRBV10-3 | NA
CASSLGRPGNEKLFF | TGTGCCAGCAGTTTAGGTCGTCCCGGGAATGAAAAACTGTTTTTT | NA | TRBJ1-4 | TRBV27 | NA
CASSQGPLRAAAYNEQFF | TGCGCCAGCAGCCAAGGACCCCTAAGAGCGGCGGCCTACAATGAGCAGTTCTTC | NA | TRBJ2-1 | TRBV4-1 | NA
CASSIAGGSYEQYF | TGTGCCAGCAGCATAGCGGGTGGCTCCTACGAGCAGTACTTC | TRBD2 | TRBJ2-7 | TRBV3-1/TRBV3-2 | NA
CASSFGVDRANEKLFF | TGTGCCAGCAGTTTTGGAGTCGACAGGGCTAATGAAAAACTGTTTTTT | TRBD1 | TRBJ1-4 | TRBV28 | NA
CASSQLSGNEKLFF | TGTGCCAGCAGCCAACTTTCGGGTAATGAAAAACTGTTTTTT | NA | TRBJ1-4 | TRBV3-1/TRBV3-2 | NA
CASSYPGYNQPQHF | TGTGCCAGCAGTTACCCGGGGTACAACCAGCCCCAGCATTTT | NA | TRBJ1-5 | TRBV6-2/TRBV6-3 | few
CASSDSGTSGAADTGELFF | TGTGCCAGCAGTGACTCGGGAACTAGCGGGGCAGCGGACACCGGGGAGCTGTTTTTT | TRBD2 | TRBJ2-2 | TRBV6-4 | many
CASSLDRVNSPLHF | TGTGCCAGCAGCCTGGACAGGGTAAATTCACCCCTCCACTTT | TRBD1 | TRBJ1-6 | TRBV11-2 | few
CASSVGIGGTVDTQYF | TGTGCCAGCAGCGTAGGAATCGGGGGGACCGTCGATACGCAGTATTTT | TRBD2 | TRBJ2-3 | TRBV9 | NA
CASSEFVSGGPYF | TGTGCCAGCAGTGAGTTCGTGTCAGGGGGCCCCTATTTT | TRBD1 | TRBJ2-3 | TRBV6-1 | NA
CASSLVEYQETQYF | TGTGCCAGCAGCTTAGTGGAGTACCAAGAGACCCAGTACTTC | NA | TRBJ2-5 | TRBV7-8 | NA
CASRDRVSNSPLHF | TGTGCCAGCAGGGACAGGGTATCGAATTCACCCCTCCACTTT | TRBD1 | TRBJ1-6 | TRBV2 | few
CASSLGWTGEGTDTQYF | TGCGCCAGCAGCTTGGGGTGGACAGGGGAGGGCACAGATACGCAGTATTTT | TRBD1 | TRBJ2-3 | TRBV5-1 | many
CASSLSWSTEAFF | TGTGCCAGCAGCCTTAGTTGGAGCACTGAAGCTTTCTTT | NA | TRBJ1-1 | TRBV7-2 | NA
CASTARGTYNSPLHF | TGTGCCAGCACCGCAAGGGGAACCTATAATTCACCCCTCCACTTT | NA | TRBJ1-6 | TRBV2 | NA